This T cell receptor (beta chain) was sequenced during a study of blood T cell repertoires in COVID-19. Some clones are missing from TCRdb's copy, which holds only in-frame ones; the method was immunoSEQ multiplex PCR. The repertoire consists of about 160,000 clones, with 85% occurring once and the leading ten covering around 3.2%. Germline V gene lookup returns CDR1 SGHRS and CDR2 YFSETQ. V lost 0 bases and J lost 5, with 13 bases in between. The CDR3 contains 15 residues. What was sequenced was peripheral blood. This chain connects TRBV5-1 to TRBJ2-3, with D unresolved. The receptor's source is a human donor with acute or convalescent COVID-19. The donor label of this sample is uncertain. The CDR3 is CASSLGVLAKDTQYF. The CDR3 DNA follows: TGCGCCAGCAGCTTGGGAGTATTAGCCAAAGATACGCAGTATTTT.